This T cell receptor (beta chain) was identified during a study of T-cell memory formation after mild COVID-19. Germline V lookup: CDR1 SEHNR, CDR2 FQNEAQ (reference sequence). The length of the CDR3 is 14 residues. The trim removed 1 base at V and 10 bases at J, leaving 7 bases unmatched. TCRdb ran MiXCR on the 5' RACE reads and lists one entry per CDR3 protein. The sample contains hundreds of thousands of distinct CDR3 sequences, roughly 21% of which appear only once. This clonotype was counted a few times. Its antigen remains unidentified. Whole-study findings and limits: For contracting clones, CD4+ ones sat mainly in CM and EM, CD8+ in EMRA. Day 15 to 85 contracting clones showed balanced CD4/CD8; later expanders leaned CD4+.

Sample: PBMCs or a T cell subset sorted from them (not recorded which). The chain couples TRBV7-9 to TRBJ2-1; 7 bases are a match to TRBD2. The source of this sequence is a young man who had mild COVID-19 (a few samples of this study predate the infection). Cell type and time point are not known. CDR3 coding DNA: TGTGCCAGCAGCTTAGTGACTAGCTCCAGGGAGCAGTTCTTC. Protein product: CASSLVTSSREQFF.